The 25 T cell receptor beta chains listed next were all sequenced from one sample in a study of blood T cell repertoires in COVID-19. Assay used: immunoSEQ multiplex PCR; TCRdb lists only in-frame clones, some missing. The sample contains 290,000 or so clones, roughly nine tenths of which appear only once. Sequencing was performed on peripheral blood. The receptors were gathered from a man between 18 and 35 years old with active or convalescent COVID-19.

The chain has TRBV11-3 and TRBJ2-7; 11 bases fit TRBD1. Germline-derived CDR1 and CDR2 are SGHNT and YENEEA. The CDR3 runs 15 residues. Trimming cost V 3 bases and J 4 bases; bases outside gene matches: 5. Here the CDR3 reads CASSFGTGGPYEQYF. The CDR3 region has the DNA TGTGCCAGCAGCTTCGGGACAGGGGGGCCGTACGAGCAGTACTTC. Full variable domain (rest looked up from reference TRBV11-3 and TRBJ2-7): EAGVVQSPRYKIIEKKQPVAFWCNPISGHNTLYWYLQNLGQGPELLIRYENEEAVDDSQLPKDRFSAERLKGVDSTLKIQPAELGDSAVYLCASSFGTGGPYEQYFGPGTRLTVT.

The chain joins TRBV19 to TRBJ2-7; TRBD2 might be the D (6 bases). The ends were cut back, 2 bases at V and 5 bases at J, with 10 bases in the middle. This CDR3 region has 13 residues. Germline values: CDR1 LNHDA, CDR2 SQIVND (reference sequence). CDR3 coding DNA: TGTGCCAGTAGTATAAGTGGAGGGAACGAGCAGTACTTC. Residues: CASSISGGNEQYF.

The chain is built from TRBV7-9 and TRBJ1-1; TRBD1 is a possible D gene (5 bases). Germline CDR1 SEHNR, CDR2 FQNEAQ (reference sequence). There are 14 residues in the CDR3. V dropped 0 bases and J dropped 1 base, with 6 bases sitting between them. The CDR3 nucleotides read TGTGCCAGCAGCTTAGCTACAGGGAACACTGAAGCTTTCTTT. Translation: CASSLATGNTEAFF.

V is TRBV10-3 and J is TRBJ2-1, with D possibly matching TRBD2 (6 bases). CDR3 length equals 16 residues. Germline V CDR1 and CDR2: ENHRY, SYGVKD. The ends were cut back, 1 base at V and 9 bases at J, with 19 bases in the middle. CDR3 loop: CAISEWLAKGGGEQFF. The CDR3 DNA is TGTGCCATCAGTGAGTGGCTAGCGAAAGGAGGAGGTGAGCAGTTCTTC.

This clone was detected a few times. The rearrangement uses TRBV5-1 and TRBJ1-2; possible D gene TRBD1, 6 bases. V was clipped by 2 bases and J by 2 bases, with 7 bases between them. Germline CDR1 and CDR2: SGHRS and YFSETQ. CDR3 length: 13 residues. The CDR3 nucleotides read TGCGCCAGCAGCTTAGGGACAAACTATGGCTACACCTTC. Translated: CASSLGTNYGYTF.

The chain is built from TRBV5-6 and TRBJ2-7, with 10 nucleotides matching TRBD2. Germline lookup yields CDR1 SGHDT and CDR2 YYEEEE. This CDR3 is 16 amino acids long. V dropped 3 bases and J dropped 2; count of bases not matched to a gene: 8. Written as DNA, the CDR3 is TGTGCCAGCAGCTGGTGGTCGGGACTAGCGACCTACGAGCAGTACTTC. As protein: CASSWWSGLATYEQYF.

A few counts support this clone. The rearrangement uses TRBV5-1 and TRBJ2-1; D might be TRBD2 (6 bases). V was trimmed by 5 bases and J by 3 bases, leaving 6 bases between them. Germline values: CDR1 SGHRS, CDR2 YFSETQ. The CDR3 extends over 12 amino acids. In DNA, the CDR3 is TGCGCCAGCAGTAGCGGCTACAATGAGCAGTTCTTC. This encodes CASSSGYNEQFF.

There are a few counts of this clone. This chain connects TRBV5-1 to TRBJ1-1, with D unclear. The CDR3 loop spans 13 amino acids. The V gene lost 2 bases and the J gene lost 5 bases, with 10 bases spanning the gap. The germline gives CDR1 SGHRS, CDR2 YFSETQ. In DNA, the CDR3 is TGCGCCAGCAGCTTAGAGGGTTGGACTGAAGCTTTCTTT. Protein sequence: CASSLEGWTEAFF.

The J gene is TRBJ2-2, the V gene TRBV3-1 (or the pseudogene TRBV3-2); 8 bases are shared with TRBD2. The germline CDR1 and CDR2 sequences are LGHDT and YNNKEL (reference sequence). The V gene end was trimmed by 4 bases and the J gene end by 4 bases; junction bases not matched to a gene: 8. CDR3 size: 16 residues. The CDR3, as DNA: TGTGCCAGCAGCCTCCAGGGACTAGATCTCACCGGGGAGCTGTTTTTT. It is translated as CASSLQGLDLTGELFF.

The CDR3 sequence: CASSLPGQGDTEAFF. The CDR3 DNA sequence: TGTGCCAGCAGCTTACCGGGACAGGGGGACACTGAAGCTTTCTTT. The chain links TRBV7-9 to TRBJ1-1; TRBD1 agrees at 11 bases. The germline V gene has CDR1 SEHNR and CDR2 FQNEAQ (reference sequence). The trim removed 2 bases at V and 3 bases at J, leaving 2 bases unmatched. The CDR3 runs 15 residues.

The chain carries TRBV29-1 and TRBJ1-1; 11 bases fit TRBD1. The CDR3 contains 17 residues. J lost 4 bases, V lost 2 bases, and 12 bases had no gene match. The germline gives CDR1 SQVTM, CDR2 ANQGSEA. The CDR3: CSVESRDRGKEFTEAFF. In DNA form, the CDR3 reads TGCAGCGTTGAAAGTAGGGACAGGGGGAAAGAGTTCACTGAAGCTTTCTTT.

V is TRBV4-1 and J is TRBJ2-1, with 8 nucleotides matching TRBD1. CDR1 is MGHRA, CDR2 YSYEKL, per germline. V gave up 0 bases and J gave up 7 bases; unmatched junction bases: 8. This CDR3 comprises 16 residues. The CDR3 region is CASSQDETGARNEQFF. The CDR3 nucleotides are TGCGCCAGCAGCCAAGATGAGACAGGGGCTAGGAATGAGCAGTTCTTC.

CDR3 DNA: TGCGCCAGCAGCCAAGATGGGGGGGGCGGGAGCAATCAGCCCCAGCATTTT. Encoded protein: CASSQDGGGGSNQPQHF. V gene TRBV4-1 combines with J gene TRBJ1-5; maybe TRBD1 (6 bases). The germline CDR1 and CDR2 sequences are MGHRA and YSYEKL. This CDR3 has 17 residues. Trimming stripped 0 bases from V and 1 base from J, with 13 bases between.

V and J are TRBV3-1 (or the pseudogene TRBV3-2) and TRBJ1-5; D is possibly TRBD1 (5 bases). V dropped 1 base and J dropped 7 bases, with 20 bases sitting between them. The V gene's germline CDR1 is LGHDT and CDR2 YNNKEL (reference sequence). This CDR3 is 17 amino acids long. CDR3 sequence (DNA): TGTGCCAGCAGCCAAGGCACGGCGCTTGGGGCTCGACAGCCCCAGCATTTT. This codes for CASSQGTALGARQPQHF.

The chain is built from TRBV5-1 and TRBJ2-3; TRBD2 agrees at 14 bases. Germline CDR1 is SGHRS and CDR2 is YFSETQ. V shed 4 bases and J 0 bases; nucleotides not matched to a gene: 13. The CDR3 has 20 residues. The CDR3 DNA follows: TGCGCCAGCAGCCCTTGGAAAGGACTAGCGGGGGGCCGGAGCACAGATACGCAGTATTTT. Residues: CASSPWKGLAGGRSTDTQYF.

This chain uses TRBV10-2 with TRBJ2-1; 9 nucleotides agree with TRBD1. Germline-derived CDR1 and CDR2 are WSHSY and SAAADI. V lost 4 bases and J lost 4; bases outside the gene matches: 2. The CDR3 extends over 14 amino acids. CDR3 DNA: TGCGCCAGCAGTGTTGGGACAGGGTACAATGAGCAGTTCTTC. Its translation is CASSVGTGYNEQFF.

This rearrangement joins TRBV11-2 to TRBJ2-1; 9 bases match TRBD2. Losses at the gene ends were 0 bases for V and 0 bases for J; bases not matched to a gene: 0. Germline-derived CDR1 and CDR2 are SGHAT and FQNNGV. The CDR3 runs 16 residues. The CDR3 DNA is TGTGCCAGCAGCTTAGAAGCGGGAGGCTCCTACAATGAGCAGTTCTTC. Its translation: CASSLEAGGSYNEQFF. The full variable domain, with the rest looked up from reference TRBV11-2 and TRBJ2-1, is EAGVAQSPRYKIIEKRQSVAFWCNPISGHATLYWYQQILGQGPKLLIQFQNNGVVDDSQLPKDRFSAERLKGVDSTLKIQPAKLEDSAVYLCASSLEAGGSYNEQFFGPGTRLTVL.

The chain uses TRBV20-1 and TRBJ1-1; TRBD1 is a possible D gene (5 bases). Per germline, CDR1 DFQATT and CDR2 SNEGSKA (reference sequence). The V end was cut by 7 bases, the J end by 12 bases, with 12 bases between. The CDR3 runs 9 residues. The CDR3 nucleotides are TGCAGTGGGGGAGGGGTGTCTTTCTTT. It yields the protein CSGGGVSFF.

This sequence joins TRBV2 and TRBJ1-5; D is possibly TRBD1 (5 bases). This CDR3 spans 16 amino acids. The germline V gene has CDR1 SNHLY and CDR2 FYNNEI. Trimming shortened V by 6 bases and J by 0 bases, and 15 bases separated the two germline ends. The CDR3 protein is CASRPDQGYSNQPQHF. The DNA for the CDR3 is TGTGCCAGCAGACCGGACCAGGGATATAGCAATCAGCCCCAGCATTTT.

The gene calls are TRBV4-3 and TRBJ1-5; D unresolved. CDR3 length: 15 residues. Germline V gene sequence: CDR1 LGHNA, CDR2 YSLEER. Trimming pared 0 bases from V and 7 bases from J, leaving 13 bases between. This CDR3 is CASSQDWEREQPQHF. CDR3 DNA sequence: TGCGCCAGCAGCCAAGATTGGGAGAGGGAACAGCCCCAGCATTTT.

This chain links TRBV11-2 with TRBJ2-5; TRBD2 matches at 7 bases. V lost 4 bases, J lost 2 bases, and 16 bases stayed unmatched. This CDR3 has 18 amino acids. The germline V gene encodes CDR1 SGHAT and CDR2 FQNNGV. In DNA form, the CDR3 reads TGTGCCAGCAGCTCACGAAGGGCTGGGGCTAGCGGACAAGAGACCCAGTACTTC. Amino acids: CASSSRRAGASGQETQYF.

The J gene is TRBJ1-6, the V gene TRBV19; no clear D. This CDR3 region has 18 residues. From germline, CDR1 is LNHDA and CDR2 SQIVND (reference sequence). V lost 3 bases to trimming and J lost 3 bases, with 18 bases between them. The CDR3 DNA sequence: TGTGCCAGTAGTATGCCCCATGTCGATGAGAGCTATAATTCACCCCTCCACTTT. Translated: CASSMPHVDESYNSPLHF.

This chain links TRBV5-4 with TRBJ2-3; perhaps TRBD2 as D (6 bases). CDR1 SGHNT and CDR2 YYREEE come from the germline V gene (reference sequence). This CDR3 has 15 amino acids. V was clipped by 4 bases and J by 0 bases, with 12 bases between them. CDR3 sequence: CASSPLGGSTDTQYF. Written as DNA, the CDR3 is TGTGCCAGCAGCCCATTGGGGGGAAGCACAGATACGCAGTATTTT.

This chain uses TRBV19 with TRBJ1-5; D remains ambiguous. Trimming took 4 bases from V and 5 from J, leaving 9 bases between them. This CDR3 spans 13 amino acids. Germline CDR1 reads LNHDA; CDR2 reads SQIVND (reference sequence). The CDR3 loop reads CASSNGGYQPQHF. CDR3 bases: TGTGCCAGTAGTAACGGAGGGTATCAGCCCCAGCATTTT.

The chain uses TRBV27 and TRBJ2-1; 7 bases match TRBD2. V lost 4 bases and J lost 0; bases outside the gene matches: 3. This CDR3 has 15 residues. CDR1 MNHEY and CDR2 SMNVEV come from the germline V gene (reference sequence). The CDR3 sequence: CASSWGGSSYNEQFF. The CDR3 DNA reads as TGTGCCAGCAGTTGGGGGGGAAGCTCCTACAATGAGCAGTTCTTC.